This passage covers 15 T cell receptor beta chains from one sample sequenced in a study of response to subunit inactivated influenza vaccine. TCRdb re-derived calls from the RT-PCR reads in MiXCR, one entry per CDR3 protein. This table holds around 160,000 distinct CDR3 sequences, roughly a tenth found once. This sample comprised non-naive T cells sorted from PBMCs, obtained 40 to 50 days after vaccination. Every receptor here comes from a man in his fifties who received an inactivated influenza vaccine.

This chain joins TRBV7-9 and TRBJ2-2; 7 bases align to TRBD1. V lost 4 bases and J lost 1; bases outside the gene matches: 6. Per germline, CDR1 SEHNR and CDR2 FQNEAQ (reference sequence). The CDR3 extends over 16 amino acids. CDR3 nucleotides: TGTGCCAGCAGCTCTCCGGCAGGGGGGAACACCGGGGAGCTGTTTTTT. This encodes CASSSPAGGNTGELFF.

J is TRBJ2-1 and V is TRBV29-1; 14 nucleotides match TRBD2. This CDR3 has 14 amino acids. J lost 13 bases, V lost 1 base, and 6 bases had no gene match. The V gene's germline CDR1 is SQVTM and CDR2 ANQGSEA. The CDR3 loop reads CSVEVGLAGGVQFF. CDR3 DNA: TGCAGCGTTGAAGTAGGACTAGCGGGAGGAGTTCAGTTCTTC.

This clonotype appeared many times. The V and J genes are TRBV6-5 and TRBJ1-3; possibly TRBD1 for D (5 bases). CDR1 is MNHEY and CDR2 is SVGAGI in the germline V gene. CDR3 length: 14 residues. V lost 4 bases and J lost 2, with 9 bases in between. The CDR3 region is CASSSLGAGNTIYF. The CDR3 DNA reads as TGTGCCAGCAGTTCGTTAGGGGCTGGAAACACCATATATTTT.

V usage is TRBV20-1 and J usage is TRBJ1-1; no clear D. This CDR3 has 16 amino acids. Per germline, CDR1 DFQATT and CDR2 SNEGSKA (reference sequence). The V gene lost 3 bases and the J gene lost 1 base, with 18 bases spanning the gap. CDR3 amino acids: CSARAMSGGENTEAFF. CDR3 DNA: TGCAGTGCTAGGGCCATGAGTGGTGGAGAGAACACTGAAGCTTTCTTT.

The sample holds many counts of this clonotype. The V and J genes are TRBV2 and TRBJ1-5; 9 bases agree with TRBD1. Trimming at V came to 7 bases and at J to 7 bases, leaving 5 bases not matched to a gene. Germline assignment: CDR1 SNHLY and CDR2 FYNNEI. The CDR3 contains 13 residues. The CDR3 here is CASKGQGRQPQHF. CDR3 bases: TGTGCCAGCAAGGGACAGGGACGACAGCCCCAGCATTTT.

This clonotype was picked up many times. V gene TRBV12-3 or TRBV12-4 combines with J gene TRBJ1-1; 7 bases are shared with TRBD1. This CDR3 comprises 16 residues. Trimming removed 4 bases from V and 5 bases from J; junction bases left unmatched: 13. As DNA, the CDR3 is TGTGCCAGCAGTTCGTTTCCAGACAGGGTTTGGACTGAAGCTTTCTTT. This sequence encodes CASSSFPDRVWTEAFF.

This clonotype occurred many times. V gene TRBV2 combines with J gene TRBJ2-1; possible D gene TRBD1, 7 bases. Trimming left V 6 bases short and J 3 bases short, with 12 bases between. CDR1 and CDR2 (germline): SNHLY, FYNNEI. This CDR3 spans 14 amino acids. The CDR3 sequence is CASREGAHYNEQFF. The CDR3 DNA reads as TGTGCCAGCAGGGAGGGGGCCCACTACAATGAGCAGTTCTTC.

This clonotype was seen at least ten times. The chain recombines TRBV5-6 with TRBJ2-7; tentative D call: TRBD1 (5 bases). Trimming stripped 2 bases from V and 4 bases from J, with 7 bases between. This CDR3 has 12 residues. Looked up from germline, CDR1 is SGHDT and CDR2 is YYEEEE. DNA for the CDR3: TGTGCCAGCAGCTTTCAGGGATACGAGCAGTACTTC. Its protein is CASSFQGYEQYF.

The sample holds a few counts of this clonotype. The chain uses TRBV7-9 and TRBJ2-2, with D perhaps matching TRBD1 (5 bases). The CDR3 spans 15 residues. Germline lookup yields CDR1 SEHNR and CDR2 FQNEAQ (reference sequence). V lost 5 bases to trimming and J lost 4 bases, with 14 bases between them. CDR3 sequence: CASSHRRPGTGELFF. CDR3 coding DNA: TGTGCCAGCAGCCACAGGCGGCCGGGCACCGGGGAGCTGTTTTTT. The variable domain in full, completed from reference TRBV7-9 and TRBJ2-2, reads DTGVSQNPRHKITKRGQNVTFRCDPISEHNRLYWYRQTLGQGPEFLTYFQNEAQLEKSRLLSDRFSAERPKGSFSTLEIQRTEQGDSAMYLCASSHRRPGTGELFFGEGSRLTVL.

The J gene is TRBJ2-3, the V gene TRBV28; D is possibly TRBD1 (5 bases). The germline CDR1 and CDR2 sequences are MDHEN and SYDVKM. Trimming left V 7 bases short and J 3 bases short, with 14 bases between. The CDR3 has 14 amino acids. The DNA for the CDR3 is TGTGCCAGCACCCGAGACAGAATTACAGATACGCAGTATTTT. Residues: CASTRDRITDTQYF.

This clonotype was detected only a few times. The rearrangement joins TRBV7-9 to TRBJ2-5; unclear D gene. Germline CDR1 reads SEHNR; CDR2 reads FQNEAQ (reference sequence). V was clipped by 3 bases and J by 5 bases, with 7 bases between them. The CDR3 is 12 amino acids. Here the CDR3 reads CASSFPLETQYF. CDR3 coding DNA: TGTGCCAGCAGCTTCCCGTTGGAGACCCAGTACTTC.

This clonotype was counted ten times or more. This chain joins TRBV14 and TRBJ2-1, with 9 bases matching TRBD2. J was trimmed by 7 bases and V by 4 bases; bases with no gene match: 5. The CDR3 covers 14 residues. Germline assignment: CDR1 SGHDN and CDR2 FVKESK. CDR3 amino acids: CASSRGLALNEQFF. The CDR3 DNA sequence: TGTGCCAGCAGCCGGGGACTAGCCTTGAATGAGCAGTTCTTC.

This clonotype was seen a handful of times. This chain joins TRBV20-1 and TRBJ1-2; TRBD1 is a possible D gene (5 bases). Looked up from germline, CDR1 is DFQATT and CDR2 is SNEGSKA (reference sequence). V shed 6 bases and J shed 0 bases, with 14 bases lying between them. The CDR3 extends over 14 amino acids. CDR3 coding DNA: TGCAGTGCCGCCGGGACGGACGCTAACTATGGCTACACCTTC. Its translation is CSAAGTDANYGYTF.

This clonotype appeared a few times. The J gene is TRBJ2-1, the V gene TRBV20-1; 10 bases line up with TRBD2. CDR1 DFQATT and CDR2 SNEGSKA come from the germline V gene (reference sequence). V shed 1 base and J 3 bases; nucleotides not matched to a gene: 3. This CDR3 has 15 amino acids. The CDR3 protein is CSARGAGGVYNEQFF. Written as DNA, the CDR3 is TGCAGTGCTAGAGGAGCGGGAGGGGTCTACAATGAGCAGTTCTTC.

This clonotype was observed a few times. The chain recombines TRBV5-1 with TRBJ2-5, with 10 bases fitting TRBD2. This CDR3 has 15 residues. The germline gives CDR1 SGHRS, CDR2 YFSETQ. The trim removed 4 bases at V and 7 bases at J, leaving 10 bases unmatched. The CDR3 here is CASSSISGGPGTQYF. The CDR3 nucleotides read TGCGCCAGCAGCAGTATTAGCGGGGGGCCGGGGACCCAGTACTTC.